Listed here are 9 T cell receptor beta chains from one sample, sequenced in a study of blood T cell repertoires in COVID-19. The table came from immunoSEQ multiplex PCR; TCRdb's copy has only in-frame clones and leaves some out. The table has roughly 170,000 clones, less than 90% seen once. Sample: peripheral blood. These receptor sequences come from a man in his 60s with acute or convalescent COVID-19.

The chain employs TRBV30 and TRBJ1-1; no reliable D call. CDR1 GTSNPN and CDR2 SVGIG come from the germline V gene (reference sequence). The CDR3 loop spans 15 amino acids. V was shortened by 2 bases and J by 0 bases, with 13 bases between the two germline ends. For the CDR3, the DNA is TGTGCCTGGAGTAAACGCCGGTCTTTGAACACTGAAGCTTTCTTT. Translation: CAWSKRRSLNTEAFF.

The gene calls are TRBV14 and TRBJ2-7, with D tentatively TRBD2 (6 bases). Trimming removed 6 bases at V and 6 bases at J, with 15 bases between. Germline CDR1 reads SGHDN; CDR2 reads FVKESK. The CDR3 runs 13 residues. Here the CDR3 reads CASSQGGFVEQYF. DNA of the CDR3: TGTGCCAGCAGTCAGGGAGGATTTGTCGAGCAGTACTTC.

Here the CDR3 DNA reads TGTGCCAGTAGTCCCCCGGAGGGTAGTGGCTACACCTTC. Protein product: CASSPPEGSGYTF. The chain uses TRBV19 and TRBJ1-2; no definite D call. The CDR3 sequence is 13 residues long. V was cut by 5 bases and J by 7 bases, with 14 bases left in between. From germline, CDR1 is LNHDA and CDR2 SQIVND (reference sequence).

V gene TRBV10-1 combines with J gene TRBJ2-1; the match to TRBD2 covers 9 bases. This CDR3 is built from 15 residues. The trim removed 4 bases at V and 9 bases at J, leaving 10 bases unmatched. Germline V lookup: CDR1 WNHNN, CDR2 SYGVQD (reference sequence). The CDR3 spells CASSATGTSLPEQFF. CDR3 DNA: TGCGCCAGCAGTGCTACCGGGACTAGCCTCCCTGAGCAGTTCTTC.

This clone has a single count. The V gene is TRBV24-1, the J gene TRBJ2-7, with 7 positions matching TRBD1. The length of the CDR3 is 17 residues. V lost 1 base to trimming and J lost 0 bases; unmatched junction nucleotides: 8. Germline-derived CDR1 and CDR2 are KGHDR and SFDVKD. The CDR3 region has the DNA TGTGCCACCAGTGATTTAAGGCGACAGGGTAACTCCTACGAGCAGTACGTC. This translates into CATSDLRRQGNSYEQYV.

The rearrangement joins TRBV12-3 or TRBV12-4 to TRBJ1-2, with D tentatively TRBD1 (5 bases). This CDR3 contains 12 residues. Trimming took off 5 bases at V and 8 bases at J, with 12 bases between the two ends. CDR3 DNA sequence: TGTGCCAGCAGTCCCAGGGTACAAGGCTACACCTTC. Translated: CASSPRVQGYTF.

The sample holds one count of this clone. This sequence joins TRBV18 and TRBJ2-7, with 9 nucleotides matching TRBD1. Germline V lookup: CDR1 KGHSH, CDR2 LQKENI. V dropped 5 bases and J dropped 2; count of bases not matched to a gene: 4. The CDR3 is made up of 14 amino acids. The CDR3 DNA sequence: TGTGCCAGCTCAGCCTACAGGGGGCCCTACGAGCAGTACGTC. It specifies CASSAYRGPYEQYV.

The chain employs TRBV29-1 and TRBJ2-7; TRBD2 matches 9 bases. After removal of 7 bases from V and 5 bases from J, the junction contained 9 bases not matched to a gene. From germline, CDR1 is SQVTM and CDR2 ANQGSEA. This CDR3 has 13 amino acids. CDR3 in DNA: TGCAGCGCATTGTCGGGACTAGCCCACGAGCAGTACTTC. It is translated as CSALSGLAHEQYF.

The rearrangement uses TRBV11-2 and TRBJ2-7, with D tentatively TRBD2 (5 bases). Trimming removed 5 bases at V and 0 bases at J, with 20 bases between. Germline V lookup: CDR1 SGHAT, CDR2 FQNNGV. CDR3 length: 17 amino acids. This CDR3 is CASSPGFGLAYSYEQYV. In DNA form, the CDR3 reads TGTGCCAGCAGCCCGGGGTTCGGTCTAGCTTACTCCTACGAGCAGTACGTC.